These 14 T cell receptor beta chains share one sample of origin, sequenced in a study of OX40 agonist ivuxolimab in advanced cancers. TCRdb's copy holds only in-frame clones and misses some; the assay was immunoSEQ multiplex PCR. The sample includes roughly 48,000 clones, roughly 83% of them seen just once. This specimen was CD4+ or CD8+ T cells sorted from blood, taken in a trial of the OX40 agonist ivuxolimab. Receptors originate from an adult with an advanced solid tumor such as melanoma, head and neck, liver or kidney cancer.

V gene TRBV19 combines with J gene TRBJ2-7, with D perhaps matching TRBD1 or TRBD2 (6 bases each). The CDR3 spans 15 residues. Germline V lookup: CDR1 LNHDA, CDR2 SQIVND (reference sequence). Trimming left V 4 bases short and J 0 bases short, with 13 bases between. The CDR3 DNA is TGTGCCAGTAGTACCGAGGGGGGTTTCTCCTACGAGCAGTACTTC. Translation: CASSTEGGFSYEQYF.

Only a few counts were recorded for this clone. The rearrangement joins TRBV7-2 to TRBJ2-1; no firm D call. V dropped 2 bases and J dropped 0 bases, with 2 bases sitting between them. Germline V gene sequence: CDR1 SGHTA, CDR2 FQGNSA. This CDR3 contains 13 residues. The CDR3 spells CASSLSSYNEQFF. DNA for the CDR3: TGTGCCAGCAGCTTAAGCTCCTACAATGAGCAGTTCTTC.

The CDR3 region has the DNA TGTGCCAGCAGCTCGGGACTAGCGGGGGGGCCGAACACCGGGGAGCTGTTTTTT. Amino acids: CASSSGLAGGPNTGELFF. The V gene is TRBV13, the J gene TRBJ2-2; TRBD2 aligns across 16 bases. Germline V gene data show CDR1 as PRHDT and CDR2 as FYEKMQ (reference sequence). V dropped 4 bases and J dropped 0; count of bases not matched to a gene: 2. The CDR3 runs to 18 residues.

This clone is a singleton in its sample. The rearrangement links TRBV7-9 to TRBJ2-3; D is uncertain. CDR3 length equals 11 residues. The germline V gene has CDR1 SEHNR and CDR2 FQNEAQ (reference sequence). V dropped 1 base and J dropped 5 bases, with 1 base sitting between them. The DNA for the CDR3 is TGTGCCAGCAGCTTAGTAGATACGCAGTATTTT. It yields the protein CASSLVDTQYF.

V gene TRBV28 combines with J gene TRBJ2-3; D gene uncertain. The V end lost 5 bases, the J end lost 11 bases, and 14 bases lay between the germline ends. From germline, CDR1 is MDHEN and CDR2 SYDVKM. There are 12 residues in the CDR3. DNA for the CDR3: TGTGCCAGCAGTCTAACTTACTACTTGCAGTATTTT. Amino acids: CASSLTYYLQYF.

The V and J genes are TRBV10-3 and TRBJ2-5, with 7 bases fitting TRBD1. Germline lookup yields CDR1 ENHRY and CDR2 SYGVKD. Trimming cost V 6 bases and J 5 bases; bases outside gene matches: 9. The CDR3 contains 14 residues. The CDR3: CAIRGDRVGETQYF. CDR3 in DNA: TGTGCCATCAGGGGCGACAGGGTAGGGGAGACCCAGTACTTC.

This chain links TRBV5-1 with TRBJ1-2, with TRBD1 identical over 9 bases. CDR1 SGHRS and CDR2 YFSETQ come from the germline V gene. The CDR3 loop spans 14 amino acids. The junction had 4 bases not matched to a gene; V was cut back by 5 bases and J by 2 bases. CDR3 loop: CASSSGTGNYGYTF. In DNA, the CDR3 is TGCGCCAGCAGTTCGGGGACAGGGAACTATGGCTACACCTTC.

This clone has a handful of counts. The chain is built from TRBV5-4 and TRBJ2-1; D is unresolved. The CDR3 length is 13 residues. The V and J ends lost 2 bases and 5 bases respectively, with 8 bases between them. Looked up from germline, CDR1 is SGHNT and CDR2 is YYREEE (reference sequence). The CDR3 sequence is CASSFDWDNEQFF. The CDR3 DNA reads TGTGCCAGCAGCTTTGACTGGGACAATGAGCAGTTCTTC. Combining the CDR3 with reference TRBV5-4 and TRBJ2-1 gives the whole variable domain ETGVTQSPTHLIKTRGQQVTLRCSSQSGHNTVSWYQQALGQGPQFIFQYYREEENGRGNFPPRFSGLQFPNYSSELNVNALELDDSALYLCASSFDWDNEQFFGPGTRLTVL.

This chain joins TRBV7-3 and TRBJ2-1; D gene uncertain. CDR3 length: 13 residues. Germline CDR1 and CDR2: SGHTA and FQGTGA. V lost 2 bases to trimming and J lost 6 bases, with 8 bases between them. The DNA for the CDR3 is TGTGCCAGCAGCTTATCCCGGCGCAATGAGCAGTTCTTC. Translation gives CASSLSRRNEQFF.

The chain joins TRBV6-5 to TRBJ1-1; D is perhaps TRBD1 (5 bases). Germline V gene sequence: CDR1 MNHEY, CDR2 SVGAGI. V was shortened by 0 bases and J by 0 bases, with 8 bases between the two germline ends. There are 15 residues in the CDR3. CDR3: CASSYSREMNTEAFF. CDR3 DNA sequence: TGTGCCAGCAGTTACTCCAGGGAGATGAACACTGAAGCTTTCTTT.

The chain employs TRBV6-5 and TRBJ1-1; D uncertain. Trimming cost V 3 bases and J 12 bases, with 11 bases left between them. Germline V gene sequence: CDR1 MNHEY, CDR2 SVGAGI. The CDR3 contains 11 residues. The CDR3 DNA sequence: TGTGCCAGCAGTTATGGGCGGACGACTTTCTTT. Its translation is CASSYGRTTFF.

The chain couples TRBV9 to TRBJ1-5, with D tentatively TRBD1 (6 bases). Between the trimmed V and J ends, which lost 0 bases and 4 bases, there was a span of 11 bases. The CDR3 runs to 15 residues. Per the germline V gene, CDR1 is SGDLS and CDR2 is YYNGEE. The CDR3 region is CASSVGKGTNQPQHF. The CDR3 coding sequence is TGTGCCAGCAGCGTAGGTAAAGGGACAAATCAGCCCCAGCATTTT.

The chain links TRBV11-2 to TRBJ2-2; D remains unclear. The ends were cut back, 6 bases at V and 1 base at J, with 12 bases in the middle. The CDR3 loop spans 15 amino acids. The germline CDR1 and CDR2 sequences are SGHAT and FQNNGV. This chain's CDR3 is CASSPWTQNTGELFF. The CDR3, as DNA: TGTGCCAGCAGTCCCTGGACCCAGAACACCGGGGAGCTGTTTTTT.

Worth noting for this clone: One end of the junction does not line up with germline, which may come from a read error. This chain joins TRBV7-7 and TRBJ2-7; 8 positions agree with TRBD1. The CDR3 has 15 residues. The germline V gene encodes CDR1 SSHAT and CDR2 FNYEAQ (reference sequence). The CDR3 here is CASSLSTGETYEQYF. The CDR3 bases are TGTGCTAGCAGCTTGTCGACAGGGGAAACCTACGAGCAGTACTTC.